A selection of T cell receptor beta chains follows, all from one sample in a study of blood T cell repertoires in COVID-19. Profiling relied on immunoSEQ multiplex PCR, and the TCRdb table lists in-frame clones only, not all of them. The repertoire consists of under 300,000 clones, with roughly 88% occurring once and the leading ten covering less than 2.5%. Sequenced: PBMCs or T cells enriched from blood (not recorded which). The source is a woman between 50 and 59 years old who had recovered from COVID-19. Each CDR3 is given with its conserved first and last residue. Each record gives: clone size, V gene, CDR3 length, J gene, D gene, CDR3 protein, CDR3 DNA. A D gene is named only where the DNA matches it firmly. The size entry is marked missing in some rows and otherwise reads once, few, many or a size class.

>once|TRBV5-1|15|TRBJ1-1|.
CASSHLAPGQSEAFF
TGCGCCAGCAGTCACTTAGCTCCAGGGCAAAGTGAAGCTTTCTTT
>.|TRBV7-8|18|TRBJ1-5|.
CASSLEVFGQHSNQPQHF
TGTGCCAGCAGCTTAGAAGTTTTTGGACAGCATAGCAATCAGCCCCAGCATTTT
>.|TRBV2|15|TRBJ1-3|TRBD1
CASSEGQGAGNTIYF
TGTGCCAGCAGTGAGGGACAGGGGGCTGGAAACACCATATATTTT
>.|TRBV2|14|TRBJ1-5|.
CASSEALGRQPQHF
TGTGCCAGCAGTGAAGCGCTGGGGAGACAGCCCCAGCATTTT
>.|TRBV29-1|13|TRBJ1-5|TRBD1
CSVGQGGNQPQHF
TGCAGCGTTGGACAGGGGGGCAATCAGCCCCAGCATTTT
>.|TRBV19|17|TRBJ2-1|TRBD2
CASCPPYPAGVCNEQFF
TGTGCCAGTTGCCCCCCCTACCCTGCGGGAGTGTGCAATGAGCAGTTCTTC
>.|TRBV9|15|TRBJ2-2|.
CASSLGVTNTGELFF
TGTGCCAGCAGCTTAGGGGTGACTAACACCGGGGAGCTGTTTTTT
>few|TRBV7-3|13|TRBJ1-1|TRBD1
CASSADRDTEAFF
TGTGCCAGCAGCGCGGACAGGGACACTGAAGCTTTCTTT
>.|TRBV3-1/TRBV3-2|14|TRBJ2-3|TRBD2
CASSPSVGAGGQYF
TGTGCCAGCAGCCCCTCAGTAGGAGCGGGAGGGCAGTATTTT
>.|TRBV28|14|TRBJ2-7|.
CASLPGAGQREQYF
TGTGCCAGCCTCCCTGGGGCAGGACAGCGCGAGCAGTACTTC
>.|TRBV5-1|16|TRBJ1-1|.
CASSLEGQGLNTEAFF
TGCGCCAGCAGCTTGGAGGGGCAGGGCTTGAACACTGAAGCTTTCTTT
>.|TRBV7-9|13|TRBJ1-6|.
CASSLDINSPLHF
TGTGCCAGCAGCTTAGATATAAATTCACCCCTCCACTTT